This is a list of T cell receptor beta chains from one sample in a study of blood T cell repertoires in COVID-19. TCRdb's table, derived via immunoSEQ multiplex PCR, lists solely in-frame clones and lacks some. The repertoire holds under 250,000 clones, with about 87% as singletons. The sample comprised PBMCs or T cells enriched from blood (not recorded which). The receptors shown here come from a woman aged 25 to 39 with acute COVID-19. The CDR3 runs from the conserved cysteine through the conserved F or W. Fields, in order: D gene, clone size, J gene, V gene, CDR3 protein, CDR3 DNA. D genes are given only for firm matches. The size entry is marked missing in some rows and otherwise reads once, few, many or a size class.

D: -; size: -; J: TRBJ1-1; V: TRBV5-1; CDR3: CASSPGPTVAEAFF; DNA: TGCGCCAGCAGCCCTGGGCCCACGGTAGCTGAAGCTTTCTTT
D: TRBD1; size: -; J: TRBJ2-5; V: TRBV5-6; CDR3: CASSYLTGRETQYF; DNA: TGTGCCAGCAGCTACCTGACAGGGCGGGAGACCCAGTACTTC
D: -; size: -; J: TRBJ2-7; V: TRBV7-8; CDR3: CASSLDRAYEQYF; DNA: TGTGCCAGCAGCTTAGATCGGGCCTACGAGCAGTACTTC
D: TRBD2; size: -; J: TRBJ2-1; V: TRBV7-8; CDR3: CASSLVGTSATYNEQFF; DNA: TGTGCCAGCAGCTTAGTTGGGACTAGCGCGACCTACAATGAGCAGTTCTTC
D: -; size: -; J: TRBJ2-7; V: TRBV19; CDR3: CASSILTGEGYEQYF; DNA: TGTGCCAGTAGTATTCTTACGGGAGAGGGCTACGAGCAGTACTTC
D: TRBD1; size: -; J: TRBJ1-2; V: TRBV7-2; CDR3: CASSISGQGYGYTF; DNA: TGTGCCAGCAGCATCTCGGGACAGGGCTATGGCTACACCTTC
D: -; size: -; J: TRBJ2-6; V: TRBV5-1; CDR3: CASKNRDNSGANVLTF; DNA: TGCGCCAGCAAGAACAGGGACAACTCTGGGGCCAACGTCCTGACTTTC
D: -; size: -; J: TRBJ1-6; V: TRBV12-5; CDR3: CASGQDSLNSPLHF; DNA: TGTGCTAGTGGTCAGGACAGTCTTAATTCACCCCTCCACTTT
D: -; size: -; J: TRBJ1-1; V: TRBV4-1; CDR3: CASTITLMNTEAFF; DNA: TGCGCCAGCACCATAACACTAATGAACACTGAAGCTTTCTTT
D: TRBD1; size: -; J: TRBJ1-2; V: TRBV19; CDR3: CASNTGTAANYGYTF; DNA: TGTGCCAGTAATACCGGGACAGCCGCTAACTATGGCTACACCTTC
D: TRBD1; size: -; J: TRBJ1-5; V: TRBV6-2/TRBV6-3; CDR3: CASSETGRGNQPQHF; DNA: TGTGCCAGCAGCGAGACAGGGCGAGGAAATCAGCCCCAGCATTTT
D: -; size: -; J: TRBJ2-2; V: TRBV27; CDR3: CASSFGYTGELFF; DNA: TGTGCCAGCAGTTTCGGTTACACCGGGGAGCTGTTTTTT
D: -; size: -; J: TRBJ1-4; V: TRBV2; CDR3: CASIRTIVNEKLFF; DNA: TGTGCCAGCATCCGGACAATAGTTAATGAAAAACTGTTTTTT
D: -; size: -; J: TRBJ2-4; V: TRBV19; CDR3: CASSIDHMDGIAKNIQYF; DNA: TGTGCCAGTAGTATAGATCACATGGACGGGATAGCCAAAAACATTCAGTACTTC
D: -; size: -; J: TRBJ1-6; V: TRBV4-3; CDR3: CASSQEQNSPLHF; DNA: TGCGCCAGCAGCCAAGAGCAGAATTCACCCCTCCACTTT
D: -; size: -; J: TRBJ2-3; V: TRBV7-2; CDR3: CASSLYVSAGITDTQYF; DNA: TGTGCCAGCAGCTTATATGTTAGTGCGGGGATCACAGATACGCAGTATTTT
D: TRBD1; size: -; J: TRBJ2-2; V: TRBV30; CDR3: CAWSVRTTGARTGELFF; DNA: TGTGCCTGGAGTGTACGAACAACAGGGGCGAGGACCGGGGAGCTGTTTTTT
D: -; size: -; J: TRBJ1-2; V: TRBV4-3; CDR3: CASSQAVTGPAVGYTF; DNA: TGCGCCAGCAGCCAAGCTGTAACAGGGCCGGCGGTTGGCTACACCTTC
D: -; size: once; J: TRBJ1-2; V: TRBV6-5; CDR3: CASSYSNSNYGYTF; DNA: TGTGCCAGCAGTTACTCGAACAGTAACTATGGCTACACCTTC
D: TRBD2; size: -; J: TRBJ2-2; V: TRBV5-5; CDR3: CATRTSGAPGELFF; DNA: TGTGCCACCCGGACTAGCGGGGCCCCCGGGGAGCTGTTTTTT
D: -; size: -; J: TRBJ1-4; V: TRBV9; CDR3: CASSVGVFGANEKLFF; DNA: TGTGCCAGCAGCGTAGGCGTGTTCGGGGCTAATGAAAAACTGTTTTTT
D: -; size: -; J: TRBJ2-2; V: TRBV6-5; CDR3: CASSGQTNTGELFF; DNA: TGTGCCAGCAGCGGACAGACCAACACCGGGGAGCTGTTTTTT